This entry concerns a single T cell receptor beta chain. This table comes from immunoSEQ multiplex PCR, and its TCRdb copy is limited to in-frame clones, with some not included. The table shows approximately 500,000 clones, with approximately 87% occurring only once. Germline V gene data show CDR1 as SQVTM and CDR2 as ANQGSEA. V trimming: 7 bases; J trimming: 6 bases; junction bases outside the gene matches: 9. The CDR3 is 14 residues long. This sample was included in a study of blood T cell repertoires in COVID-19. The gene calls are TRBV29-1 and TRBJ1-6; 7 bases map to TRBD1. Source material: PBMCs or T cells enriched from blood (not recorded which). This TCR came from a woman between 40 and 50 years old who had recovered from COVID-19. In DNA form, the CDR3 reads TGCAGCGCCCAACAGGGGACTTTTAATTCACCCCTCCACTTT. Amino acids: CSAQQGTFNSPLHF.